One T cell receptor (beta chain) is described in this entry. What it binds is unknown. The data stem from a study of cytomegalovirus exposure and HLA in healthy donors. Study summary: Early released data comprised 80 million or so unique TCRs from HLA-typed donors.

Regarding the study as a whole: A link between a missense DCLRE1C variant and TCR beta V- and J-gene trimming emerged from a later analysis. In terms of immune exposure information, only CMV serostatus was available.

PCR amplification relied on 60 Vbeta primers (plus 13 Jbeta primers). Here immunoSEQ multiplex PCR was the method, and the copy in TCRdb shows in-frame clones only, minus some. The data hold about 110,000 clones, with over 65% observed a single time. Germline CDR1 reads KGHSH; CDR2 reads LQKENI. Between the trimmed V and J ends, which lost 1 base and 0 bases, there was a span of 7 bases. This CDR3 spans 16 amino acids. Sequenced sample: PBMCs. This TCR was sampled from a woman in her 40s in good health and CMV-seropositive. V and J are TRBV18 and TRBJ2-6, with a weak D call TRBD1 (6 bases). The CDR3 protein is CASSPRQDSGANVLTF. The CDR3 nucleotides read TGTGCCAGCTCACCACGACAGGACTCTGGGGCCAACGTCCTGACTTTC.